This T cell receptor beta chain was sequenced in a study of shared T cell receptors in the human thymus. This table comes from immunoSEQ multiplex PCR, and its TCRdb copy is limited to in-frame clones, with some not included. The profile shows hundreds of thousands of clones, around 87% of them singletons. The CDR3 consists of 14 residues. V dropped 0 bases and J dropped 5 bases, with 10 bases sitting between them. Germline V lookup: CDR1 LGHNA, CDR2 YSLEER. This sample also appeared in a second study, on human thymus T cells. That study adds: Thymus specimens were resections from corrective heart surgery.

Sequencing was performed on thymocytes. The clonotype was recovered from a boy under three years old with a congenital heart defect. This sequence joins TRBV4-3 and TRBJ1-1, with D possibly being TRBD1 (6 bases). Here the CDR3 reads CASSQDPGETEAFF. In nucleotides, the CDR3 is TGCGCCAGCAGCCAAGACCCAGGGGAGACTGAAGCTTTCTTT.